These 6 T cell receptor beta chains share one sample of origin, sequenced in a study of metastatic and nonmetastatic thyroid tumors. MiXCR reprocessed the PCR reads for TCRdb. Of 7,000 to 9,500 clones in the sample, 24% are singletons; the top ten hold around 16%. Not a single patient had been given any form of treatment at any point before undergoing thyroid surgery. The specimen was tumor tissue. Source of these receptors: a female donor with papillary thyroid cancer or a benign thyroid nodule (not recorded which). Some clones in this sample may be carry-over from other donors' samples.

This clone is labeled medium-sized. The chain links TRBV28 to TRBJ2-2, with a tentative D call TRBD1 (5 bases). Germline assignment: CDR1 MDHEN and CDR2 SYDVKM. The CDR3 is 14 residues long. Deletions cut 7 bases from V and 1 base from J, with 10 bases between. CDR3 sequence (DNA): TGTGCCAGCAAGCCCGGACAGAACACCGGGGAGCTGTTTTTT. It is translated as CASKPGQNTGELFF.

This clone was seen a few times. The CDR3 DNA sequence: TGTGCCACCAGTGATTTGAACAGGGGTGATGAGCAGTTCTTC. Protein sequence: CATSDLNRGDEQFF. The chain has TRBV24-1 and TRBJ2-1, with 7 bases aligning to TRBD1. Germline V gives CDR1 KGHDR, CDR2 SFDVKD. This CDR3 region has 14 residues. Trimming cost V 0 bases and J 8 bases; bases outside gene matches: 3.

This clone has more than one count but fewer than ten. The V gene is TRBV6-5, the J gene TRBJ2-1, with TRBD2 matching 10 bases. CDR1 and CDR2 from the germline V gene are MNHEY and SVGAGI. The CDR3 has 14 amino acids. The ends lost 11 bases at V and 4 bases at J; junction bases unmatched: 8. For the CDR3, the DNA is TGTGCCGGAGTTAGCGGGAGGTTTTACAATGAGCAGTTCTTC. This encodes CAGVSGRFYNEQFF.

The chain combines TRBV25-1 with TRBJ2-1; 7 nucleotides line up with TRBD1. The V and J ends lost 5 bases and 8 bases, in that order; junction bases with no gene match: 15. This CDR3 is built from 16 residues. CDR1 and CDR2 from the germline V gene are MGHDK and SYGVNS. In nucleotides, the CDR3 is TGTGCCAGCAGTCACCCCTACAGGGGTACCACGGATGAGCAGTTCTTC. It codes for CASSHPYRGTTDEQFF.

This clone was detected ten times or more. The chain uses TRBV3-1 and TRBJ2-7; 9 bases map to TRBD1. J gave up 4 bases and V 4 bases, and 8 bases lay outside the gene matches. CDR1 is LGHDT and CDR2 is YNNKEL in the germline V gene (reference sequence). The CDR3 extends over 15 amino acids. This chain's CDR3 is CASSLRTGGGYEQYF. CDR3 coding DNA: TGTGCCAGCAGCCTCAGAACAGGGGGCGGTTACGAGCAGTACTTC.

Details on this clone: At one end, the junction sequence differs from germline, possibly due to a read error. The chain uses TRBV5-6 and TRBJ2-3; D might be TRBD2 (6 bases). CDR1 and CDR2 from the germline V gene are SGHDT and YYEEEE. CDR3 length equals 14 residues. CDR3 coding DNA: TGTGCCAGCAGCTTGAGGGAGCCGGGAGATACGCGGTATTTT. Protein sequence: CASSLREPGDTRYF. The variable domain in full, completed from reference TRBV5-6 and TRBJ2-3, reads DAGVTQSPTHLIKTRGQQVTLRCSPKSGHDTVSWYQQALGQGPQFIFQYYEEEERQRGNFPDRFSGHQFPNYSSELNVNALLLGDSALYLCASSLREPGDTRYFGPGTRLTVL.